This T cell receptor (beta chain) was observed in a study of T-cell reconstitution after alpha-beta-depleted transplantation in children. The sample holds many counts of this clonotype. The CDR3 length is 15 residues. V was pared by 3 bases and J by 3 bases, with 2 bases of the junction left unmatched. Germline V gene lookup returns CDR1 KGHDR and CDR2 SFDVKD. Preparation of the TCRbeta library used unique molecular identifiers. MiXCR, run by TCRdb on the PCR reads, gives a single entry per CDR3 protein. The data hold approximately 400,000 distinct CDR3 sequences, with 11% observed a single time. This specimen was PBMCs from the stem cell graft donor, taken from the stem cell graft. The gene calls are TRBV24-1 and TRBJ2-1; 9 bases map to TRBD1. This receptor was taken from a human donor who donated a stem cell graft to a child with acute myeloid leukemia. The CDR3 coding sequence is TGTGCCACCAGTGATCCGGGACAGGGCTACAATGAGCAGTTCTTC. This translates into CATSDPGQGYNEQFF.